The entry below gives a single TCR beta chain sequence along with its context. This clonotype was detected many times. Its target antigen remains unknown. No much larger clone exists at a distance of one base, and base qualities are not known. The data originate from a study of human T cells and chemical hapten exposure (dated by TCRdb to about 2021). About the full investigation: For sensitization, 2% DPC in acetone was applied to a 2 cm by 2 cm area of upper inner arm skin. This study followed changes in the peripheral blood TCR repertoire in vivo during primary and secondary sensitization of alopecia patients to the hapten diphenylcyclopropenone (DPC). For TCR sequencing, blood came from about 28 alopecia patients at anywhere from one to four time points (pre-sensitization, 2, 6 and 24 weeks). The libraries were sequenced as a pool, and the TCR yield per sample differed mostly because of small variations in library volumes within the pool. Patch testing on the upper back used Finn chambers containing 0.01% DPC, with scoring done after 6 days according to International Contact Dermatitis Research Group standards. Blood was sampled from patients pre-sensitization (week 0) and at 2, 6 and about 24 weeks after DPC sensitization. The mostly female patient cohort included alopecia areata with under or over 50% scalp involvement, alopecia totalis and alopecia universalis. Each blood RNA sample was used to sequence both TCR alpha and TCR beta chains. Patients additionally received weekly therapeutic DPC doses to the scalp throughout the roughly 25-week study period. Points the paper makes about the study in general: DPC sensitization did not change the number of TCRs with a frequency above 1 in 1000, and there was no evidence of changes in global repertoire structure. Repeated subsampling changed both the strength of the expansion versus patch-test correlation and the threshold at which the correlation became significant. Expanded TCRs formed significantly more large CDR3 similarity clusters than pre-sensitization or healthy control sets, consistent with antigen-driven responses. A positive correlation was found between the number of PT1 expanded TCRs and patch test score, with significance reached at thresholds 8, 16 and 32 but not 4. Because every patient had alopecia, a presumed autoimmune disease, the patients' immune response might differ from that of healthy individuals.

V is reduced by 7 bases and J by 4 bases, leaving a spacing of 14 bases between them. Based on the germline V gene, the CDR1 and CDR2 sequences are MNHEY and SVGEGT. The CDR3 runs 14 amino acids, cysteine and phenylalanine included. Just the 42-base CDR3 DNA is kept, in frame starting at base 1. What the time point label conveys for this sample: patch test 2, 6 weeks after DPC sensitization. The sample's treatment or condition label, decoded: therapeutic diphenylcyclopropenone sensitization with weekly scalp DPC. Total RNA was isolated from unfractionated whole blood collected in Tempus Blood RNA tubes. At each patch-test visit, blood was drawn before the patch test was applied. Patients were considered eligible if aged 18 to 70, diagnosed with alopecia and deemed suitable for DPC therapy, and patients were excluded if pregnant. The library was made by RACE. The sequencer was a NextSeq 500. During library preparation, unique molecular identifiers were attached to individual cDNA molecules so that TCRs could be counted quantitatively and reproducibly. Per the authors' processing: A median of about 87,000 TCRs per sample was observed, with a range of roughly 23,224 to 700,000. The Decombinator software suite was used to annotate V, J and CDR3 in the TCR reads. For the PS versus PT1 abundance plots, all samples were subsampled to the same number of TCRs (28,000). Expanded TCRs were defined as absent before sensitization and observed at least eight times at the 2-week time point. The raw public reads went through TCRdb reprocessing: fastp at Q25, MiXCR clone calling, in-frame beta chains kept. CDR3 protein sequences are deduplicated, and each keeps its most common genes and DNA. TCRdb, not the authors, supplied the V and J calls. In all, the sample holds 35,000 to 50,000 distinct CDR3 sequences, and approximately 9.7% of those were seen once. The ten largest clonotypes hold more than 13% of the sample.

This chain is built from TRBV6-2 or TRBV6-3 and TRBJ2-1; too little of a D gene remains to name it. This clonotype was sampled from a woman in her twenties or thirties with alopecia areata. Some clones in this sample may be carry-over from other donors' samples. Here the sequenced sample was whole blood, taken in connection with sensitization to the hapten diphenylcyclopropenone (DPC). CDR3 sequence: CASINTGSYNEQFF. The sequenced DNA is TGTGCCAGCATTAATACTGGGTCTTACAATGAGCAGTTCTTC.